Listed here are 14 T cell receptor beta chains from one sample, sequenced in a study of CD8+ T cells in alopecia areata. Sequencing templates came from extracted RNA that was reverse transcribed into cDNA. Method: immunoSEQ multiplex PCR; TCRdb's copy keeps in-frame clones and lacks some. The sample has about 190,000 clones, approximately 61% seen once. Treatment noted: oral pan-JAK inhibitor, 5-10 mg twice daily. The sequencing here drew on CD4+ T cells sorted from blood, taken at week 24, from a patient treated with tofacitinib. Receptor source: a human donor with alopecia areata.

The CDR3 bases are TGTGCCGGAAGGGGGGCAGATACGCAGTATTTT. It encodes CAGRGADTQYF. The chain employs TRBV2 and TRBJ2-3; D may be TRBD1 or TRBD2 (6 bases each). Germline-derived CDR1 and CDR2 are SNHLY and FYNNEI. CDR3 length: 11 residues. V lost 11 bases to trimming and J lost 4 bases, with 10 bases between them.

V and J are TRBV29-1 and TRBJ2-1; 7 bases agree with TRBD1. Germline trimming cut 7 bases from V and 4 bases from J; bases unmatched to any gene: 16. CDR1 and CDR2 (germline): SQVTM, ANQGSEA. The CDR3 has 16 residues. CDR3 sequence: CSAPTGLALQYNEQFF. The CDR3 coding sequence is TGCAGCGCGCCGACAGGGCTAGCTCTACAATACAATGAGCAGTTCTTC.

The CDR3 loop reads CAIRSGTGSSYEQYF. CDR3 nucleotides: TGTGCCATCAGATCCGGAACAGGGAGCTCCTACGAGCAGTACTTC. The gene calls are TRBV10-3 and TRBJ2-7; possibly TRBD1 for D (6 bases). In germline, CDR1 is ENHRY, CDR2 SYGVKD. Trimming shortened V by 6 bases and J by 0 bases, and 15 bases separated the two germline ends. The CDR3 extends over 15 amino acids.

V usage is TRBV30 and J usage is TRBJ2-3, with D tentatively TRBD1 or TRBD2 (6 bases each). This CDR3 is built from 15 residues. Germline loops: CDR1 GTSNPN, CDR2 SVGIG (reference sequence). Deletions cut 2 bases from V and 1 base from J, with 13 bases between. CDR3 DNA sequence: TGTGCCTGGAGTAGTTGGGGGGCAGGCACAGATACGCAGTATTTT. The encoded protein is CAWSSWGAGTDTQYF.

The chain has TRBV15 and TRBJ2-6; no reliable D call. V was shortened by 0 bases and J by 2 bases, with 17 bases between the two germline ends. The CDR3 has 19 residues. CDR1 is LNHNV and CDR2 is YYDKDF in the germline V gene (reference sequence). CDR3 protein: CATSRDYGGDAPGANVLTF. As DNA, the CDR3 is TGTGCCACCAGCAGAGACTATGGTGGCGACGCCCCTGGGGCCAACGTCCTGACTTTC.

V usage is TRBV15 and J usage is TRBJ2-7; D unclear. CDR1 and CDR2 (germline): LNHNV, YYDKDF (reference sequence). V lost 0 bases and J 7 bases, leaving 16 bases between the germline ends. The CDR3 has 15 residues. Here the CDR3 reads CATSRDLKKPKEQYF. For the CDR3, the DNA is TGTGCCACCAGCAGAGATCTGAAGAAACCTAAGGAGCAGTACTTC.

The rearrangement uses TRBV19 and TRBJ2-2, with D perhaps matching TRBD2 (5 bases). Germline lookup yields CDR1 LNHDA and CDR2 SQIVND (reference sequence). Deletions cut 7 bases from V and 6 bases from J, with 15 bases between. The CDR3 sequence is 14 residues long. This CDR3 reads CASTVDSWAGELFF. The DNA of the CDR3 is TGTGCCAGTACCGTGGACTCGTGGGCCGGGGAGCTGTTTTTT.

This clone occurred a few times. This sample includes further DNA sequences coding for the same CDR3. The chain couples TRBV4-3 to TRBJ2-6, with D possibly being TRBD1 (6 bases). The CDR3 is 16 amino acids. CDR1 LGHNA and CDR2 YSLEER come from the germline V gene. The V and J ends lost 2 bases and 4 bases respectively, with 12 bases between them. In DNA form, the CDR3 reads TGCGCCAGCAGCCAATACCAGGGGAGCGGGGCCAACGTCCTGACTTTC. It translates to CASSQYQGSGANVLTF.

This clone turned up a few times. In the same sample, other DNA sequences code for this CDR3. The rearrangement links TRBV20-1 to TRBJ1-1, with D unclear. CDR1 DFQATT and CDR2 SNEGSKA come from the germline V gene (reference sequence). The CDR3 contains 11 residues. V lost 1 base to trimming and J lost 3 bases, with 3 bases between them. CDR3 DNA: TGCAGTGCTAGAGGGGACACTGAAGCTTTCTTT. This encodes CSARGDTEAFF.

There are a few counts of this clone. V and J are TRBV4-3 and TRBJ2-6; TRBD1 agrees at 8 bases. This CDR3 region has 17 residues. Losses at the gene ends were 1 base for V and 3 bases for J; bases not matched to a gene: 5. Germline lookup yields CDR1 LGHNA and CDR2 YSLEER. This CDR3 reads CASSQGQGAGGANVLTF. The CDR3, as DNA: TGCGCCAGCAGCCAAGGCCAGGGGGCGGGTGGGGCCAACGTCCTGACTTTC.

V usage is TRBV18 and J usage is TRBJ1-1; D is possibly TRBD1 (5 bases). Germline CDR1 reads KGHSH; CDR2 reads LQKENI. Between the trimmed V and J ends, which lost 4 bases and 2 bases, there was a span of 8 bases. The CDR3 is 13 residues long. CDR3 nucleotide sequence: TGTGCCAGCTCACAGGGGATCAACACTGAAGCTTTCTTT. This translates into CASSQGINTEAFF.

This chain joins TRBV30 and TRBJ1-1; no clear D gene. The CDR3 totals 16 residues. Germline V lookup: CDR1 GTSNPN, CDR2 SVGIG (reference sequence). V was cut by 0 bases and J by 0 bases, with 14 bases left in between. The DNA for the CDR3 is TGTGCCTGGAGTGTACTTGCTGGCAGCATGAACACTGAAGCTTTCTTT. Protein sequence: CAWSVLAGSMNTEAFF.

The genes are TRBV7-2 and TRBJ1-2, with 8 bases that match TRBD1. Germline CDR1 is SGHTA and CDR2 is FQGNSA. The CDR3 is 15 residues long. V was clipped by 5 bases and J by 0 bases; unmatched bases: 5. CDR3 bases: TGTGCCAGCAGCCGCGGGACAGGCTCTAACTATGGCTACACCTTC. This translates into CASSRGTGSNYGYTF.

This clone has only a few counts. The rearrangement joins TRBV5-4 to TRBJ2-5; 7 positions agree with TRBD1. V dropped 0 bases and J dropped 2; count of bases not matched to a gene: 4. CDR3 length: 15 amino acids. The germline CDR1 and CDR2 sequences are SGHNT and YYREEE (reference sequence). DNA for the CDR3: TGTGCCAGCAGCTTGGACAGGGGCGGACAAGAGACCCAGTACTTC. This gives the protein CASSLDRGGQETQYF.